A selection of T cell receptor beta chains follows, all from one sample in a study of CD8 T cells in ankylosing spondylitis. TCRdb independently ran MiXCR on the 5' RACE reads; one entry per CDR3 protein. This sample has under 250,000 distinct CDR3 sequences, with 8.2% found just once. What was sequenced was blood, either unsorted or a sorted T cell fraction (not recorded which). The source is a female donor with ankylosing spondylitis or in good health (not recorded which). Each CDR3 is given without its conserved first and last residue.

12	TRBV20-1	SARVPLSGNTIY
12	TRBV20-1	SARTSGRAYEQF
12	TRBV29-1	SAREGEGPYEQY
13	TRBV6-2/TRBV6-3	ASSETPGLPYEQY
12	TRBV7-8	ASSLASANSPLH
12	TRBV7-2	ASSRGVNTGELF
13	TRBV2	ASSEEGAGTGELF
14	TRBV9	ASSASGTSFYNEQF
10	TRBV2	ASSAALETQY
13	TRBV9	ASSGAGGPQETQY
15	TRBV20-1	SARAIRRGHAHQPQH
10	TRBV29-1	SVRTGNDEQF
13	TRBV5-1	ASSLYGKGTYEQY